Following are 17 T cell receptor beta chains from one sample sequenced in a study of cytomegalovirus exposure and HLA in healthy donors. Amplification used 60 Vbeta primers and 13 Jbeta primers. Only in-frame clones appear in the TCRdb table, and some are missing; sequencing was by immunoSEQ multiplex PCR. Altogether roughly 100,000 clones are present, 9.5% to 13% being singletons, with the ten largest covering approximately 6.1%. The sample consisted of PBMCs. The receptors come from a man aged 35-49 years in good health and CMV-seropositive.

The genes are TRBV12-5 and TRBJ1-5; D not resolved. The CDR3 contains 14 residues. Germline CDR1 and CDR2: LGHNT and FRNRAP. Trimming removed 6 bases from V and 2 bases from J, with 11 bases in between. The DNA for the CDR3 is TGTGCTAGTGGCCTAAGCGGGGGCAATCAGCCCCAGCATTTT. Translating it yields CASGLSGGNQPQHF.

A few counts support this clone. The chain carries TRBV10-3 and TRBJ1-5; D remains ambiguous. From germline, CDR1 is ENHRY and CDR2 SYGVKD. Trimming took 6 bases from V and 5 from J, leaving 14 bases between them. The CDR3 is 14 residues long. CDR3 sequence: CAISEAAGDQPQHF. CDR3 in DNA: TGTGCCATCAGCGAAGCCGCGGGAGATCAGCCCCAGCATTTT.

V is TRBV10-3 and J is TRBJ2-7; TRBD1 matches at 8 bases. The CDR3 sequence is 13 residues long. In germline, CDR1 is ENHRY, CDR2 SYGVKD. V trimming: 10 bases; J trimming: 2 bases; junction bases outside the gene matches: 7. The CDR3 region is CASMGQATYEQYF. In DNA, the CDR3 is TGTGCCAGCATGGGACAGGCCACCTACGAGCAGTACTTC.

The chain uses TRBV7-8 and TRBJ2-7; TRBD2 matches at 8 bases. Per the germline V gene, CDR1 is SGHVS and CDR2 is FQNEAQ. The junction had 6 bases not matched to a gene; V was cut back by 6 bases and J by 5 bases. This CDR3 spans 13 amino acids. The CDR3 here is CASSSRGVDEQYF. In DNA form, the CDR3 reads TGTGCCAGCAGTTCGCGGGGGGTGGACGAGCAGTACTTC.

This clone was detected only a few times. The rearrangement links TRBV23-1 to TRBJ2-1; tentatively, D is TRBD1 (5 bases). TRBV23-1 is an ORF, and what it does is uncertain. Trimming took off 2 bases at V and 0 bases at J, with 14 bases between the two ends. CDR3 length: 17 amino acids. In nucleotides, the CDR3 is TGCGCCAGCAGTCAAGAGAGTCGTAGGGGCTCCTACAATGAGCAGTTCTTC. Translated, it gives CASSQESRRGSYNEQFF.

In this sample, this clone turned up a few times. The CDR3 protein is CASSEAGGGTDTQYF. In DNA, the CDR3 is TGTGCCAGCAGTGAAGCGGGGGGGGGCACAGATACGCAGTATTTT. The chain has TRBV6-1 and TRBJ2-3; 7 bases fit TRBD2. Trimming took 0 bases from V and 1 from J; bases not matched to a gene: 1. CDR1 MNHNS and CDR2 SASEGT come from the germline V gene. This CDR3 has 15 amino acids.

The V gene is TRBV14, the J gene TRBJ1-2, with D possibly being TRBD1 (5 bases). Germline lookup yields CDR1 SGHDN and CDR2 FVKESK. The germline V and J ends were trimmed by 1 base and 6 bases, with 15 bases remaining between them. This CDR3 is built from 15 residues. The CDR3 DNA is TGTGCCAGCAGCCAAGTACGGGGGGGAAGAAATGGCTACACCTTC. Amino acid sequence: CASSQVRGGRNGYTF.

This chain connects TRBV7-3 to TRBJ2-3; 7 bases are a match to TRBD1. The length of the CDR3 is 14 residues. Germline V lookup: CDR1 SGHTA, CDR2 FQGTGA. Trimming removed 4 bases from V and 2 bases from J; junction bases left unmatched: 3. The CDR3 DNA reads TGTGCCAGCAGCTCGACAGGGACCACAGATACGCAGTATTTT. Protein: CASSSTGTTDTQYF.

J is TRBJ2-7 and V is TRBV9; TRBD2 matches at 10 bases. Germline CDR1 SGDLS, CDR2 YYNGEE. V lost 4 bases to trimming and J lost 1 base; unmatched junction nucleotides: 8. This CDR3 has 16 residues. DNA for the CDR3: TGTGCCAGCAGCCCTACCGGGACTAGCGATTCCTACGAGCAGTACTTC. Translated, it gives CASSPTGTSDSYEQYF.

This clone has a handful of counts. The chain carries TRBV5-6 and TRBJ2-7, with 16 bases identical to TRBD2. V shed 0 bases, J shed 2 bases, and the junction held 5 bases outside the gene matches. This CDR3 comprises 18 residues. Germline loops: CDR1 SGHDT, CDR2 YYEEEE. DNA of the CDR3: TGTGCCAGCAGCTTGGCCGGGACTAGCGGGAGGGGAACCTACGAGCAGTACTTC. Translating it yields CASSLAGTSGRGTYEQYF.

The chain has TRBV2 and TRBJ2-3, with D possibly TRBD2 on 5 matching bases. The CDR3 consists of 15 residues. The germline V gene encodes CDR1 SNHLY and CDR2 FYNNEI. The V and J ends lost 2 bases and 4 bases respectively, with 13 bases between them. For the CDR3, the DNA is TGTGCCAGCAGTGAATACGGGATTGTGGCAGATACGCAGTATTTT. This gives the protein CASSEYGIVADTQYF.

The chain has TRBV15 and TRBJ1-1, with D possibly matching TRBD1 (6 bases). The CDR3 runs 13 residues. Trimming removed 0 bases at V and 8 bases at J, with 10 bases between. Germline V gene data show CDR1 as LNHNV and CDR2 as YYDKDF (reference sequence). The chain's CDR3 is CATSRDQQGEAFF. CDR3 DNA: TGTGCCACCAGCAGAGATCAACAGGGCGAAGCTTTCTTT.

This clone has a handful of counts. V and J are TRBV14 and TRBJ2-3, with a possible D match to TRBD1 (7 bases). The CDR3 is 16 residues long. Germline loops: CDR1 SGHDN, CDR2 FVKESK. V lost 4 bases to trimming and J lost 1 base, with 15 bases between them. The CDR3, as DNA: TGTGCCAGCAGCCCGGGGGTCGGGACAGGCACAGATACGCAGTATTTT. Its translation is CASSPGVGTGTDTQYF.

The rearrangement uses TRBV5-6 and TRBJ1-2, with 7 nucleotides matching TRBD1. The CDR3 length is 16 residues. The ends lost 5 bases at V and 3 bases at J; junction bases unmatched: 13. CDR1 is SGHDT and CDR2 is YYEEEE in the germline V gene. CDR3 DNA: TGTGCCAGCAGGAATGGGGACAGTTGGGCCGACTATGGCTACACCTTC. Residues: CASRNGDSWADYGYTF.

CDR3 sequence: CASSVNSGPSYEQYF. The CDR3 DNA sequence: TGTGCCAGCAGCGTAAATAGCGGGCCCTCCTACGAGCAGTACTTC. The chain joins TRBV9 to TRBJ2-7; 7 bases map to TRBD2. This CDR3 is 15 amino acids long. The V gene end was trimmed by 1 base and the J gene end by 0 bases; junction bases not matched to a gene: 4. In germline, CDR1 is SGDLS, CDR2 YYNGEE. Full variable domain (rest looked up from reference TRBV9 and TRBJ2-7): DSGVTQTPKHLITATGQRVTLRCSPRSGDLSVYWYQQSLDQGLQFLIQYYNGEERAKGNILERFSAQQFPDLHSELNLSSLELGDSALYFCASSVNSGPSYEQYFGPGTRLTVT.

This chain uses TRBV6-1 with TRBJ2-1, with D possibly TRBD2 on 5 matching bases. Per the germline V gene, CDR1 is MNHNS and CDR2 is SASEGT. V dropped 2 bases and J dropped 7 bases, with 6 bases sitting between them. The CDR3 totals 12 residues. Here the CDR3 reads CASSEWRNEQFF. CDR3 coding DNA: TGTGCCAGCAGTGAATGGAGGAATGAGCAGTTCTTC.

CDR3 coding DNA: TGTGCCAGCAGCCCCCGAGCGGGGATGAACACTGAAGCTTTCTTT. Translating it yields CASSPRAGMNTEAFF. The chain combines TRBV9 with TRBJ1-1; D not resolved. CDR3 length equals 15 residues. Per the germline V gene, CDR1 is SGDLS and CDR2 is YYNGEE. The V and J ends lost 4 bases and 0 bases respectively, with 13 bases between them. The full variable domain, completed using reference TRBV9 and TRBJ1-1, is DSGVTQTPKHLITATGQRVTLRCSPRSGDLSVYWYQQSLDQGLQFLIQYYNGEERAKGNILERFSAQQFPDLHSELNLSSLELGDSALYFCASSPRAGMNTEAFFGQGTRLTVV.